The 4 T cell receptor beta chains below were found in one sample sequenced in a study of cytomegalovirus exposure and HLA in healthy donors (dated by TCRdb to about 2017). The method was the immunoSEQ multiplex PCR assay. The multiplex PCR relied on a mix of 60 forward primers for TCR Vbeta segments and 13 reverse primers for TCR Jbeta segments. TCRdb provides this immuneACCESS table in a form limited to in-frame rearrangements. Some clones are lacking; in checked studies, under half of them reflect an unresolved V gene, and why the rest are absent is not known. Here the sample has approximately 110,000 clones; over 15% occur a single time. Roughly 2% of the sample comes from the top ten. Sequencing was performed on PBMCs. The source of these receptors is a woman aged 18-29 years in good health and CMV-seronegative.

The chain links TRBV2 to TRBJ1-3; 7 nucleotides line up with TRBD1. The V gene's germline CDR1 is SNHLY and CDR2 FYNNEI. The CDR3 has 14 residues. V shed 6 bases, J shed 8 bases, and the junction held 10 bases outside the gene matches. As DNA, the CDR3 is TGTGCCAGCAGGATAACAGGGGTCGGGGACACCATATATTTT. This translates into CASRITGVGDTIYF.

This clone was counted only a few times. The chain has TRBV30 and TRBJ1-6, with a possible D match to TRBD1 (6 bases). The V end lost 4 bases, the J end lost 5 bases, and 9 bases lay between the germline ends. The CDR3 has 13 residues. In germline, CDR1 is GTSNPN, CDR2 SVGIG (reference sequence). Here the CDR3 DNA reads TGTGCCTGGACGGACAGTAATAATTCACCCCTCCACTTT. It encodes CAWTDSNNSPLHF. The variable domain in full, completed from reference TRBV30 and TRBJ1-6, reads SQTIHQWPATLVQPVGSPLSLECTVEGTSNPNLYWYRQAAGRGLQLLFYSVGIGQISSEVPQNLSASRPQDRQFILSSKKLLLSDSGFYLCAWTDSNNSPLHFGNGTRLTVT.

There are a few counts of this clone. The CDR3: CASSPAGSLYGYTF. For the CDR3, the DNA is TGTGCCAGCAGCCCGGCGGGCAGCCTCTATGGCTACACCTTC. The gene calls are TRBV7-9 and TRBJ1-2, with D uncertain. Germline CDR1 is SEHNR and CDR2 is FQNEAQ (reference sequence). V gave up 5 bases and J gave up 4 bases, with 14 bases separating them. The CDR3 loop spans 14 amino acids.

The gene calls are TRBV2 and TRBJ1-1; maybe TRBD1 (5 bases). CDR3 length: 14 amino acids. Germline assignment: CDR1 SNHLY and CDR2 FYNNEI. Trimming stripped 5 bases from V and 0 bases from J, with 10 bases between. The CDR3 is CASSPGFLNTEAFF. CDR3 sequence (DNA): TGTGCCAGCAGTCCAGGGTTTTTGAACACTGAAGCTTTCTTT.